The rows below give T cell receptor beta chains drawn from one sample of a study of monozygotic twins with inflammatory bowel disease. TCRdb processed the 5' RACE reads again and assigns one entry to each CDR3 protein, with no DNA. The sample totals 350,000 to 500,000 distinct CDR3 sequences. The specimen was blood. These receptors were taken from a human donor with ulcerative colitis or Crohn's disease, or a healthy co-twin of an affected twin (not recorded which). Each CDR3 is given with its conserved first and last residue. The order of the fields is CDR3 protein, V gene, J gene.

CDR3 protein: CSVGLGQGSAKNIQYF
V gene: TRBV29-1
J gene: TRBJ2-4

CDR3 protein: CASSPQLAGAETQYF
V gene: TRBV18
J gene: TRBJ2-5

CDR3 protein: CASSLSHPSGELFF
V gene: TRBV5-1
J gene: TRBJ2-2

CDR3 protein: CASSRRAGELFF
V gene: TRBV2
J gene: TRBJ2-2

CDR3 protein: CAWSVGARQYNEQFF
V gene: TRBV30
J gene: TRBJ2-1

CDR3 protein: CASSLVGTRSSYNEQFF
V gene: TRBV7-2
J gene: TRBJ2-1

CDR3 protein: CASSYLANVPNEQFF
V gene: TRBV3-1
J gene: TRBJ2-1

CDR3 protein: CASRLAKETQYF
V gene: TRBV5-6
J gene: TRBJ2-5

CDR3 protein: CASSPIGTGGFYEQYF
V gene: TRBV18
J gene: TRBJ2-7

CDR3 protein: CASSIRGVGTGELFF
V gene: TRBV19
J gene: TRBJ2-2

CDR3 protein: CSTKKQGTGGNNEQFF
V gene: TRBV29-1
J gene: TRBJ2-1

CDR3 protein: CASSPPSGRGDEQFF
V gene: TRBV12-3/TRBV12-4
J gene: TRBJ2-1

CDR3 protein: CATAVSDYSNQPQHF
V gene: TRBV19
J gene: TRBJ1-5

CDR3 protein: CASSLGFGSCPFSGNTIYF
V gene: TRBV7-6
J gene: TRBJ1-3

CDR3 protein: CASSQEGLAGGPGYNEQFF
V gene: TRBV4-2
J gene: TRBJ2-1

CDR3 protein: CASSFQTGVSFF
V gene: TRBV7-2
J gene: TRBJ1-1

CDR3 protein: CASSQRWETQYF
V gene: TRBV14
J gene: TRBJ2-5

CDR3 protein: CSVERPYGTEAFF
V gene: TRBV29-1
J gene: TRBJ1-1

CDR3 protein: CASSLSTGMNTEAYF
V gene: TRBV7-2
J gene: TRBJ1-1

CDR3 protein: CASSDLPGGPGANVLTF
V gene: TRBV25-1
J gene: TRBJ2-6

CDR3 protein: CASRPGTPNTEAFF
V gene: TRBV5-1
J gene: TRBJ1-1

CDR3 protein: CASSYSIPGSGDGYTF
V gene: TRBV6-5
J gene: TRBJ1-2

CDR3 protein: CASSFSPSMASGGAYQETQYF
V gene: TRBV12-3/TRBV12-4
J gene: TRBJ2-5

CDR3 protein: CASSFTTGTDPYEQYF
V gene: TRBV5-6
J gene: TRBJ2-7

CDR3 protein: CASSFRGEETQYF
V gene: TRBV12-3/TRBV12-4
J gene: TRBJ2-5

CDR3 protein: CSARWEGYEQYF
V gene: TRBV20-1
J gene: TRBJ2-7

CDR3 protein: CASSPTGQGNSPLHF
V gene: TRBV5-1
J gene: TRBJ1-6

CDR3 protein: CASSFDRFETQYF
V gene: TRBV12-3/TRBV12-4
J gene: TRBJ2-5

CDR3 protein: CSATDIGGTGELFF
V gene: TRBV20-1
J gene: TRBJ2-2

CDR3 protein: CASSLEIGTDTQYF
V gene: TRBV3-1
J gene: TRBJ2-3

CDR3 protein: CASSRGTVLLQETQYF
V gene: TRBV6-1
J gene: TRBJ2-5

CDR3 protein: CASSPRGDARGNEQFF
V gene: TRBV18
J gene: TRBJ2-1

CDR3 protein: CASSYLTGNYGYTF
V gene: TRBV6-5
J gene: TRBJ1-2

CDR3 protein: CASTRDANSPLHF
V gene: TRBV7-8
J gene: TRBJ1-6

CDR3 protein: CSALGTSYNGYTF
V gene: TRBV20-1
J gene: TRBJ1-2

CDR3 protein: CASSQGKSGAFF
V gene: TRBV3-1
J gene: TRBJ1-1

CDR3 protein: CASSLDYGVYNEQFF
V gene: TRBV6-1
J gene: TRBJ2-1

CDR3 protein: CASSAPRTVTSTDTQYF
V gene: TRBV9
J gene: TRBJ2-3

CDR3 protein: CSAAPTSGRARYTGELFF
V gene: TRBV20-1
J gene: TRBJ2-2

CDR3 protein: CASSTPTGGSNEKLFF
V gene: TRBV5-1
J gene: TRBJ1-4

CDR3 protein: CSALKRLAGSYNEQFF
V gene: TRBV20-1
J gene: TRBJ2-1

CDR3 protein: CSAFGHLSYEQYF
V gene: TRBV20-1
J gene: TRBJ2-7

CDR3 protein: CASSFGSGETQYF
V gene: TRBV12-3/TRBV12-4
J gene: TRBJ2-5

CDR3 protein: CASSRQGSEKLFF
V gene: TRBV18
J gene: TRBJ1-4

CDR3 protein: CASSTSLDYGYTF
V gene: TRBV2
J gene: TRBJ1-2

CDR3 protein: CASSLGTRGGELFF
V gene: TRBV11-2
J gene: TRBJ2-2

CDR3 protein: CASSSAGLVGAEAFF
V gene: TRBV18
J gene: TRBJ1-1

CDR3 protein: CASPGGSNTYNEQFF
V gene: TRBV30
J gene: TRBJ2-1

CDR3 protein: CASSLQRLAGPTDTQYF
V gene: TRBV9
J gene: TRBJ2-3

CDR3 protein: CSARAPGGGEQYF
V gene: TRBV20-1
J gene: TRBJ2-7

CDR3 protein: CASSSGGAFRETQYF
V gene: TRBV9
J gene: TRBJ2-5

CDR3 protein: CASSRGGGPYEQYF
V gene: TRBV3-1
J gene: TRBJ2-7

CDR3 protein: CASSLAGGGVRNEQFF
V gene: TRBV7-2
J gene: TRBJ2-1

CDR3 protein: CASSQIKDTEAFF
V gene: TRBV4-2
J gene: TRBJ1-1

CDR3 protein: CATSRDSGANEQFF
V gene: TRBV15
J gene: TRBJ2-1

CDR3 protein: CAISQTRTANTEAFF
V gene: TRBV10-3
J gene: TRBJ1-1

CDR3 protein: CASSLAEINEKLFF
V gene: TRBV7-9
J gene: TRBJ1-4

CDR3 protein: CAWSPDRGSVNYGYTF
V gene: TRBV30
J gene: TRBJ1-2

CDR3 protein: CASSVVTGQAFF
V gene: TRBV12-3/TRBV12-4
J gene: TRBJ1-1

CDR3 protein: CASSFPSEAKNEQFF
V gene: TRBV28
J gene: TRBJ2-1